This TCR beta chain was sequenced during a study of CXCR3-negative and CXCR3-positive naive CD8 T cells. A word on this clonotype: The antigen is unknown.

The libraries of TRB cDNA were prepared using 5' RACE with UMI labels. With the 5' RACE reads reprocessed, TCRdb shows one record per CDR3 protein and no DNA. This table holds 150,000 or so distinct CDR3 sequences. Study-level results: Compared with CXCR3-negative naive cells, CXCR3-positive naive cells showed more hydrophobic TRB CDR3s.

Germline CDR1 MGHDK, CDR2 SYGVNS. The CDR3 covers 16 residues. The clonotype originates from a human donor in good health. Some clones in this sample may be carry-over from other donors' samples. V and J are TRBV25-1 and TRBJ1-1; TCRdb gives TRBD1 as the D gene, but with no DNA this cannot be confirmed. Source material: naive CXCR3+ CD8+ T cells from blood. Indicated subset: CD45RO-CCR7+CD27+CD95- naive CD8+ T cells expressing CXCR3 (TNR3+). CDR3 sequence: CASSGYETGAVTEAFF.